Given below is one TCR beta chain in context. Unmatched junction bases numbered 3, after V lost 5 bases and J lost 4 bases. The germline V gene encodes CDR1 MNHEY and CDR2 SMNVEV (reference sequence). The CDR3 totals 13 residues. The data were taken from a study of blood T cell repertoires in COVID-19. In the authors' methods: By means of reference gene primer amplification, nucleated cell counts were estimated. Produced via immunoSEQ multiplex PCR; TCRdb's table is partial and in-frame only. That table is the source of V, J and clone size, and D and trimming were worked out from the DNA. Of about 350,000 clones listed, 85% to 90% are singletons.

Sequencing used peripheral blood. This sequence was found in a woman in her 70s with COVID-19, enrolled during active disease. The chain recombines TRBV27 with TRBJ1-2; 8 nucleotides line up with TRBD1. The CDR3 sequence: CASSVGTGYGYTF. The CDR3 nucleotides read TGTGCCAGCAGTGTCGGGACAGGCTATGGCTACACCTTC.